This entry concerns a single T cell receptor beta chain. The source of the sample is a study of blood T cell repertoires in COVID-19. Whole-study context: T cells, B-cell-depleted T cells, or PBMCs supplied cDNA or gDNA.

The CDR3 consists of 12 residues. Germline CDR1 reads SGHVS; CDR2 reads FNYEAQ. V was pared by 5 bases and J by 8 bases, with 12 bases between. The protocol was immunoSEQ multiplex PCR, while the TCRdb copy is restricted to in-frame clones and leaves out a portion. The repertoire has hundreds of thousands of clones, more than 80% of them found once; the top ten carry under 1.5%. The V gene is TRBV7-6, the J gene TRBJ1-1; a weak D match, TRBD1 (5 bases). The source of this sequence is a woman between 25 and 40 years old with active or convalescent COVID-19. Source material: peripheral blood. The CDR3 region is CASSLGAGEAFF. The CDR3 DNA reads TGTGCCAGCAGCCTAGGGGCAGGGGAAGCTTTCTTT.